Below, one T cell receptor (beta chain) is given with its context. Its antigen remains unknown. The ends were cut back, 7 bases at V and 3 bases at J, with 13 bases in the middle. The CDR3 length is 13 residues. CDR1 and CDR2 from the germline V gene are SQVTM and ANQGSEA. The method was immunoSEQ multiplex PCR; TCRdb's version includes in-frame clones alone and lacks a portion of them. The repertoire holds just over 150,000 clones, with about 89% as singletons. This entry belongs to a study of T cell responses to AZD1222 COVID-19 vaccine. General study findings and limits: Spike-specific TCR breadth and depth grew following two AZD1222 doses. None of the repertoires were sampled until the peak T cell response had passed. Seropositive status at baseline applied to only six AZD1222 recipients. It should be noted that donors were predominantly white British and more often female, and clonal diversity was possibly underestimated.

The sequence was collected from an adult who received the AZD1222 COVID-19 vaccine. Sequencing used peripheral blood, obtained 28 days after the second AZD1222 dose. This chain connects TRBV29-1 to TRBJ1-5; the D is unclear. The CDR3 DNA follows: TGCAGCGCACTTGAGGGTCCCAATCAGCCCCAGCATTTT. It is translated as CSALEGPNQPQHF.